The 30 T cell receptor beta chains given below trace back to one sample, sequenced in a study of read filtering for tumor transcriptome and immune sequencing. This library used 300 to 450 ng RNA and molecular barcoded adaptors spanning alpha/delta and beta/gamma chains. Each CDR3 protein is one row after TCRdb ran MiXCR on the reads. The sample includes about 390 distinct CDR3 sequences, around three quarters of them seen just once. Material: a population of CD138-negative cells sorted from bone marrow. These receptors were obtained from a donor aged 40 or older with multiple myeloma. This table probably holds off-target reads from a library built for another chain.

This clonotype occurred a few times. The rearrangement joins TRBV19 to TRBJ2-1, with D possibly TRBD1 on 5 matching bases. V was shortened by 3 bases and J by 3 bases, with 9 bases between the two germline ends. The CDR3 runs to 14 residues. Germline lookup yields CDR1 LNHDA and CDR2 SQIVND (reference sequence). The CDR3, as DNA: TGTGCCAGTAGTATTTCAACAGGCTACAATGAGCAGTTCTTC. This translates into CASSISTGYNEQFF.

This clonotype was counted a single time. V is TRBV29-1 and J is TRBJ2-6; D tentatively reads TRBD1 or TRBD2 (5 bases each). V lost 7 bases and J 4 bases, leaving 11 bases between the germline ends. Germline V gene data show CDR1 as SQVTM and CDR2 as ANQGSEA. This CDR3 has 13 residues. CDR3 DNA: TGCAGCGCTTCAGGGACCGGGGCCAACGTCCTGACTTTC. Its protein is CSASGTGANVLTF.

DNA for the CDR3: TGTGCCATCAGTGCCAGGTACTACGAGCAGTACTTC. The encoded protein is CAISARYYEQYF. The chain has TRBV10-3 and TRBJ2-7; D remains unclear. Per germline, CDR1 ENHRY and CDR2 SYGVKD. This CDR3 has 12 residues. Trimming removed 4 bases at V and 3 bases at J, with 7 bases between.

V is TRBV7-8 and J is TRBJ2-2; D is perhaps TRBD1 (7 bases). This CDR3 is built from 17 residues. Germline assignment: CDR1 SGHVS and CDR2 FQNEAQ. Trimming stripped 3 bases from V and 1 base from J, with 15 bases between. CDR3 sequence reads: CASSFVSGGGNTGELFF. CDR3 in DNA: TGTGCCAGCAGCTTTGTTTCAGGGGGAGGGAACACCGGGGAGCTGTTTTTT.

The rearrangement joins TRBV11-1 to TRBJ2-1; 10 positions agree with TRBD2. Germline CDR1 is SGHAT and CDR2 is FQDESV (reference sequence). The J segment lost 8 bases and the V segment lost 5 bases, leaving 9 bases of the junction unmatched. This CDR3 comprises 15 residues. The DNA for the CDR3 is TGTGCCAGCAGCCCTGGGACTAGCGCTTGGCATGAGCAGTTCTTC. Encoded protein: CASSPGTSAWHEQFF.

This rearrangement joins TRBV5-1 to TRBJ2-5; D unresolved. Trimming took off 0 bases at V and 5 bases at J, with 8 bases between the two ends. CDR1 and CDR2 from the germline V gene are SGHRS and YFSETQ. The CDR3 extends over 13 amino acids. The DNA of the CDR3 is TGCGCCAGCAGCTTGGGATCCGGCGAGACCCAGTACTTC. It codes for CASSLGSGETQYF.

V gene TRBV5-6 combines with J gene TRBJ2-7, with a possible D match to TRBD1 (6 bases). This CDR3 spans 15 amino acids. CDR1 and CDR2 (germline): SGHDT, YYEEEE. V dropped 1 base and J dropped 2 bases, with 13 bases sitting between them. DNA for the CDR3: TGTGCCAGCAGCTTGTTTCAGGGGCGCACCTACGAGCAGTACTTC. This sequence encodes CASSLFQGRTYEQYF.

This clonotype was counted between two and nine times. The gene calls are TRBV24-1 and TRBJ2-1; D possibly corresponds to TRBD1 (6 bases). CDR3 size: 15 residues. Trimming removed 5 bases from V and 9 bases from J, with 19 bases in between. In germline, CDR1 is KGHDR, CDR2 SFDVKD. This chain's CDR3 is CATSALTQGFGEQFF. CDR3 nucleotides: TGTGCCACCAGTGCCCTTACACAGGGTTTTGGTGAGCAGTTCTTC.

The rearrangement links TRBV29-1 to TRBJ2-1, with TRBD2 identical over 7 bases. J was trimmed by 3 bases and V by 7 bases; bases with no gene match: 3. CDR1 is SQVTM, CDR2 ANQGSEA, per germline. The CDR3 sequence is 12 residues long. CDR3 sequence (DNA): TGCAGCGGTCTAGCGGACTACAATGAGCAGTTCTTC. Encoded protein: CSGLADYNEQFF.

This chain links TRBV12-3 or TRBV12-4 with TRBJ2-5; D is possibly TRBD2 (6 bases). The CDR3 runs 17 residues. V dropped 5 bases and J dropped 0 bases, with 19 bases sitting between them. The CDR3 is CASSLIRGLPDQETQYF. The CDR3 bases are TGTGCCAGCAGTCTGATCCGGGGACTTCCGGACCAAGAGACCCAGTACTTC.

Worth noting for this clonotype: One end of the junction is discordant with germline, which a read error may explain. This chain connects TRBV12-3 or TRBV12-4 to TRBJ2-1, with D perhaps being TRBD1 or TRBD2 (5 bases each). The CDR3 sequence is 12 residues long. The CDR3 DNA reads as TGTGCCAGCAGTCTTGCTCCGGGACCCATTTTATTC. Protein: CASSLAPGPILF.

The chain is built from TRBV7-8 and TRBJ2-3, with TRBD2 matching over 7 bases. This CDR3 spans 15 amino acids. CDR1 is SGHVS, CDR2 FQNEAQ, per germline. V was pared by 2 bases and J by 0 bases, with 2 bases of the junction left unmatched. The CDR3 DNA follows: TGTGCCAGCAGCTTATACGGGAGGAGCACAGATACGCAGTATTTT. The encoded protein is CASSLYGRSTDTQYF.

The rearrangement links TRBV24-1 to TRBJ2-6, with a possible D match to TRBD2 (7 bases). The germline V gene encodes CDR1 KGHDR and CDR2 SFDVKD. V lost 3 bases, J lost 5 bases, and 19 bases lay in between. The CDR3 is 18 amino acids. CDR3 amino acids: CATSDPTGGPQRANVLTF. The DNA for the CDR3 is TGTGCCACCAGTGATCCAACCGGGGGGCCGCAACGGGCCAACGTCCTGACTTTC.

The V call is TRBV11-3, the J call TRBJ2-1, with 9 nucleotides matching TRBD2. This CDR3 is 16 amino acids long. V lost 5 bases and J lost 9; bases outside the gene matches: 14. CDR1 is SGHNT, CDR2 YENEEA, per germline. For the CDR3, the DNA is TGTGCCAGCAGCCCAGCATTAGCGGGAGAATGGGGTGAGCAGTTCTTC. It specifies CASSPALAGEWGEQFF.

The J gene is TRBJ1-5, the V gene TRBV27, with D possibly matching TRBD1 (5 bases). CDR1 is MNHEY, CDR2 SMNVEV, per germline (reference sequence). CDR3 length: 14 residues. Trimming cost V 5 bases and J 4 bases, with 12 bases left between them. The CDR3 nucleotides read TGTGCCAGCAGTCTAGGGACTGCTAATCAGCCCCAGCATTTT. It codes for CASSLGTANQPQHF.

The rearrangement uses TRBV7-9 and TRBJ2-1, with 7 positions matching TRBD1. The junction had 1 base not matched to a gene; V was cut back by 3 bases and J by 8 bases. From germline, CDR1 is SEHNR and CDR2 FQNEAQ (reference sequence). The CDR3 is made up of 12 amino acids. The DNA of the CDR3 is TGTGCCAGCAGCTTGACAGGGCATGAGCAGTTCTTC. Translated, it gives CASSLTGHEQFF.

In this sample, this clonotype turned up a few times. The gene calls are TRBV6-5 and TRBJ2-1; 7 nucleotides agree with TRBD2. The CDR3 consists of 15 residues. Germline V gene lookup returns CDR1 MNHEY and CDR2 SVGAGI. The trim removed 1 base at V and 6 bases at J, leaving 6 bases unmatched. As DNA, the CDR3 is TGTGCCAGCAGTTACTACCCAGGGAGGGGCAATGAGCAGTTCTTC. This codes for CASSYYPGRGNEQFF.

The chain employs TRBV4-1 and TRBJ1-1; TRBD1 is a possible D gene (5 bases). There are 14 residues in the CDR3. The V gene's germline CDR1 is MGHRA and CDR2 YSYEKL. V lost 1 base and J 3 bases, leaving 9 bases between the germline ends. This CDR3 reads CASSQVWGDTEAFF. The CDR3 DNA is TGCGCCAGCAGCCAAGTGTGGGGCGACACTGAAGCTTTCTTT.

V is TRBV7-7 and J is TRBJ2-1; TRBD2 agrees at 8 bases. V shed 5 bases and J 8 bases; nucleotides not matched to a gene: 14. In germline, CDR1 is SSHAT, CDR2 FNYEAQ (reference sequence). CDR3 length equals 16 residues. The CDR3 DNA sequence: TGTGCCAGCAGCCTTACTAGCGGCTTGAGCCCCCATGAGCAGTTCTTC. This gives the protein CASSLTSGLSPHEQFF.

This chain joins TRBV14 and TRBJ2-7, with 9 positions matching TRBD2. CDR1 SGHDN and CDR2 FVKESK come from the germline V gene. Losses at the gene ends were 0 bases for V and 4 bases for J; bases not matched to a gene: 7. This CDR3 region has 16 residues. CDR3 region: CASSQEAQREVYEQYF. CDR3 nucleotide sequence: TGTGCCAGCAGCCAAGAGGCGCAGCGGGAGGTTTACGAGCAGTACTTC.

V is TRBV12-3 or TRBV12-4 and J is TRBJ1-1; 9 bases are shared with TRBD1. CDR3 length equals 14 residues. V lost 4 bases and J lost 2; bases outside the gene matches: 2. DNA of the CDR3: TGTGCCAGCAGTTCGGGACAGGGAAACACTGAAGCTTTCTTT. This gives the protein CASSSGQGNTEAFF.

Note on this clonotype: The junction does not match germline at one end; this may be a read error. V usage is TRBV7-2 and J usage is TRBJ2-7; D possibly matches TRBD1 or TRBD2 (5 bases each). This CDR3 has 13 residues. The germline V gene encodes CDR1 SGHTA and CDR2 FQGNSA. The CDR3 nucleotides are TGTGCCGGCAGCTTACGGGACGCAGACGAGCAGTACTTC. Protein: CAGSLRDADEQYF.

V gene TRBV4-1 combines with J gene TRBJ1-1; D is perhaps TRBD1 (6 bases). The CDR3 covers 16 residues. Germline V CDR1 and CDR2: MGHRA, YSYEKL. Trimming stripped 3 bases from V and 4 bases from J, with 18 bases between. The CDR3 DNA is TGCGCCAGCAGCCAGGTGGGGGGCCTGGGTGGCACTGAAGCTTTCTTT. This codes for CASSQVGGLGGTEAFF.

Concerning this clonotype: An end of the junction differs from the germline gene, which may be a read error. The V and J genes are TRBV4-1 and TRBJ2-1; 8 bases agree with TRBD2. This CDR3 comprises 19 residues. Germline lookup yields CDR1 MGHRA and CDR2 YSYEKL. The CDR3 sequence is CASSFRLGLAGRSYNEQFF. CDR3 sequence (DNA): TGTGCCAGCAGCTTCAGGTTGGGCCTAGCGGGCCGCTCCTACAATGAGCAGTTCTTC.

The gene calls are TRBV11-3 and TRBJ1-2; no clear D gene. This CDR3 contains 14 residues. CDR1 and CDR2 from the germline V gene are SGHNT and YENEEA. The ends were cut back, 3 bases at V and 0 bases at J, with 8 bases in the middle. In DNA, the CDR3 is TGTGCCAGCAGCTTTTTGGGCACTAACTATGGCTACACCTTC. Translated: CASSFLGTNYGYTF.

CDR3 loop: CASSQVGLAGLNEQFF. In DNA, the CDR3 is TGCGCCAGCAGCCAAGTGGGACTAGCGGGCCTCAATGAGCAGTTCTTC. V is TRBV4-1 and J is TRBJ2-1; 12 bases map to TRBD2. CDR1 is MGHRA and CDR2 is YSYEKL in the germline V gene. This CDR3 has 16 amino acids. The V and J ends lost 1 base and 6 bases, in that order; junction bases with no gene match: 4.

The rearrangement links TRBV4-3 to TRBJ2-1, with 11 bases that match TRBD1. Germline V CDR1 and CDR2: LGHNA, YSLEER. The CDR3 contains 17 residues. The V gene end was trimmed by 0 bases and the J gene end by 4 bases; junction bases not matched to a gene: 5. The DNA for the CDR3 is TGCGCCAGCAGCCAAGATGGCGGGACAGGGGGATACAATGAGCAGTTCTTC. The encoded protein is CASSQDGGTGGYNEQFF.

The chain is built from TRBV6-5 and TRBJ2-2; D gene ambiguous. This CDR3 has 13 residues. V shed 4 bases and J shed 9 bases, with 12 bases lying between them. CDR1 MNHEY and CDR2 SVGAGI come from the germline V gene. The CDR3 loop reads CASSLRPLRELFF. The CDR3 nucleotides read TGTGCCAGCAGTTTGCGACCCCTTAGGGAGCTGTTTTTT.

The chain joins TRBV5-1 to TRBJ2-1; 10 positions agree with TRBD1. This CDR3 is 15 amino acids long. The germline CDR1 and CDR2 sequences are SGHRS and YFSETQ. V dropped 6 bases and J dropped 9; count of bases not matched to a gene: 12. For the CDR3, the DNA is TGCGCCAGCACTTTCGGACAGGGGGTACGAGGTGAGCAGTTCTTC. Translating it yields CASTFGQGVRGEQFF.

This chain joins TRBV20-1 and TRBJ2-1, with no clear D. This CDR3 contains 13 residues. The V end lost 1 base, the J end lost 3 bases, and 7 bases lay between the germline ends. CDR1 DFQATT and CDR2 SNEGSKA come from the germline V gene (reference sequence). CDR3 in DNA: TGCAGTGCTAGAGTTCCGAACTACAATGAGCAGTTCTTC. As protein: CSARVPNYNEQFF.